This T cell receptor beta chain was retrieved from a study of blood T cell repertoires in COVID-19. Germline loops: CDR1 SGHDT, CDR2 YYEEEE. The V and J ends lost 2 bases and 9 bases, in that order; junction bases with no gene match: 9. The CDR3 runs 15 residues. Clones were sequenced by immunoSEQ multiplex PCR, and TCRdb holds only the in-frame ones, with some missing. The sample shows roughly 52,000 clones, around 86% of them seen only once. The clonotype was recovered from a woman of 80 years or more with acute or convalescent COVID-19. The chain is built from TRBV5-6 and TRBJ1-4, with 8 positions matching TRBD1. The specimen was peripheral blood. The CDR3 reads CASSLQGVESQKLFF. The CDR3 nucleotides are TGTGCCAGCAGCTTACAGGGGGTCGAGTCCCAAAAACTGTTTTTT.